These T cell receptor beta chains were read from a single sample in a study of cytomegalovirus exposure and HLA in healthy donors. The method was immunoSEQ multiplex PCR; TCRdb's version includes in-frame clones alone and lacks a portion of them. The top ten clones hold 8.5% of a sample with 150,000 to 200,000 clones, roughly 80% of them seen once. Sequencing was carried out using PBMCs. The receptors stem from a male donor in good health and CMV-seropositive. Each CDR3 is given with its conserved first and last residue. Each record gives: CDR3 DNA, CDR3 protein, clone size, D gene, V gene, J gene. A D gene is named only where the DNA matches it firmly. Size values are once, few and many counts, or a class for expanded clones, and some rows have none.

TGTGCCAGCAGCCCGGGATCTTGGAACACTGAAGCTTTCTTT	CASSPGSWNTEAFF	many	-	TRBV7-9	TRBJ1-1
TGCGCCAGCAGCACCCGGGACAGGGATAATTCACCCCTCCACTTT	CASSTRDRDNSPLHF	-	TRBD1	TRBV5-1	TRBJ1-6
TGTGCCAGCCTAGCCCGACAGGGGGTGACTATCTATGGCTACACCTTC	CASLARQGVTIYGYTF	-	TRBD1	TRBV2	TRBJ1-2
TGCAGTGCTAGAGGGACAGAGCCCCAGCATTTT	CSARGTEPQHF	-	-	TRBV20-1	TRBJ1-5
TGTGCCAGCAGCCGACAGTCAGAAGCTTTCTTT	CASSRQSEAFF	-	-	TRBV7-9	TRBJ1-1
TGTGCCAGCAGTTACGACCCAGGGGGAAGTAATGGCTACACCTTC	CASSYDPGGSNGYTF	-	TRBD1	TRBV6-5	TRBJ1-2
TGTGCCAGTATGAGTTCAGGGGTTGAAGCTTTCTTT	CASMSSGVEAFF	-	-	TRBV19	TRBJ1-1
TGCGCCAGCAGCCAAGATACCGCACAGAACACTGAAGCTTTCTTT	CASSQDTAQNTEAFF	many	-	TRBV4-3	TRBJ1-1
TGTGCCAGCCGGGACATCCCAGGATCTGGGGCCAACGTCCTGACTTTC	CASRDIPGSGANVLTF	-	-	TRBV19	TRBJ2-6
TGTGCCAGCAGCTTATTTGCGGGAAACACTGAAGCTTTCTTT	CASSLFAGNTEAFF	-	-	TRBV7-6	TRBJ1-1
TGTGCCAGCAGCAGGACAGGACTGGGGGGAACTGAAGCTTTCTTT	CASSRTGLGGTEAFF	once	TRBD1	TRBV5-6	TRBJ1-1
TGTGCCAGCGCCGGGACACCGAACACCGGGGAGCTGTTTTTT	CASAGTPNTGELFF	-	-	TRBV7-6	TRBJ2-2
TGCGCCAGCAGTGGGGCCTATTCAGGGGAAGCTTTCTTT	CASSGAYSGEAFF	-	-	TRBV10-1	TRBJ1-1
TGTGCCAGCAGCTTAGAGCACGAGCAGTACTTC	CASSLEHEQYF	few	-	TRBV5-6	TRBJ2-7
TGTGCCAGCAGCTTAGCCAGGGCCTACGAGCAGTACTTC	CASSLARAYEQYF	-	-	TRBV11-2	TRBJ2-7
TGCGCCAGCAGCCAAGATAGGGCAGGGAATCAGCCCCAGCATTTT	CASSQDRAGNQPQHF	-	-	TRBV4-3	TRBJ1-5
TGTGCCAGCAGCTCAAGGACTAGCGGGAGACTGACCTACGAGCAGTACTTC	CASSSRTSGRLTYEQYF	once	TRBD2	TRBV5-6	TRBJ2-7
TGTGCCACCAGCATTGCGAATCAGCCCCAGCATTTT	CATSIANQPQHF	-	-	TRBV15	TRBJ1-5
TGTGCCAGCAGCTTCCCAGGGAACTATGGCTACACCTTC	CASSFPGNYGYTF	-	-	TRBV7-2	TRBJ1-2
TGTGCCAGCAGCTTGTTTGCGGGGAACACTGAAGCTTTCTTT	CASSLFAGNTEAFF	-	-	TRBV7-9	TRBJ1-1
TGTGCCAGCAGATGGTCGGACTATGGCTACACCTTC	CASRWSDYGYTF	-	-	TRBV28	TRBJ1-2
TGTGCCAGCAGCCCACCCAGACAGGGGAGGGATCAGCCCCAGCATTTT	CASSPPRQGRDQPQHF	-	TRBD1	TRBV7-2	TRBJ1-5
TGTGCCAGCAGTGAATTGAGGGCCGGGGAGCTGTTTTTT	CASSELRAGELFF	-	-	TRBV25-1	TRBJ2-2
TGTGCCAGCAGCTTAGCCCCCCGCGGTGATAGCAATCAGCCCCAGCATTTT	CASSLAPRGDSNQPQHF	few	-	TRBV7-9	TRBJ1-5
TGCGCCAGCAGCTTGGAGGGACAGGGTTTTGTGGACACTGAAGCTTTCTTT	CASSLEGQGFVDTEAFF	-	TRBD1	TRBV5-1	TRBJ1-1
TGTGCCAGCAGCTGGACAGGGGGGGACTACAATGAGCAGTTCTTC	CASSWTGGDYNEQFF	-	TRBD1	TRBV7-6	TRBJ2-1
TGCGCCAGCAGCCCACGGACGAGCGGTGGAGAGCAGTACTTC	CASSPRTSGGEQYF	-	-	TRBV4-1	TRBJ2-7
TGTGCCAGCAGCGTTATGGGGAGCGGCCAAGAGACCCAGTACTTC	CASSVMGSGQETQYF	-	-	TRBV5-4	TRBJ2-5
TGTGCCAGCAGCTTAGTCCCCGCAGGACAGCCCACAGATACGCAGTATTTT	CASSLVPAGQPTDTQYF	once	-	TRBV7-2	TRBJ2-3
TGTGCCAGCAGTCGGGGGGGGGTTGGGCAGCCCCAGCATTTT	CASSRGGVGQPQHF	-	-	TRBV6-5	TRBJ1-5
TGTGCCAGCAGCTTAGGGGACAGAATACCCTTGCTGTACTTC	CASSLGDRIPLLYF	-	TRBD1	TRBV11-2	TRBJ2-7
TGTGCCAGCAGCTCGGGACTAGCGGGAGTTAGCGAGCAGTACTTC	CASSSGLAGVSEQYF	few	TRBD2	TRBV7-2	TRBJ2-7
TGTGCCAGCAGCTTACTTCTGGCGGGGGGGCCAGGAGAGACCCAGTACTTC	CASSLLLAGGPGETQYF	-	TRBD2	TRBV7-8	TRBJ2-5
TGTGCCAGCAGCATTAGCGGGGGGGCCTCCTACAATGAGCAGTTCTTC	CASSISGGASYNEQFF	-	TRBD2	TRBV7-2	TRBJ2-1
TGCAGTGCTAGAGTACGGGAGACCCAGTACTTC	CSARVRETQYF	few	-	TRBV20-1	TRBJ2-5
TGTGCCAGCAGCGCTCGACTAGCGGGGACAATTGAGCAGTTCTTC	CASSARLAGTIEQFF	-	TRBD2	TRBV9	TRBJ2-1
TGCGCCAGCAGCCAAGATATTAGTTCGAAGCAGTACTTC	CASSQDISSKQYF	-	-	TRBV4-3	TRBJ2-7
TGTGCCAGCAGCTTAGCTCTTCGAGGCAGCAGCTCCTACAATGAGCAGTTCTTC	CASSLALRGSSSYNEQFF	-	-	TRBV7-9	TRBJ2-1
TGTGCCAGCCGACTAGCGGGAGGTAGTGAGCAGTTCTTC	CASRLAGGSEQFF	-	TRBD2	TRBV2	TRBJ2-1
TGCAGTGCTAGAGCAGTTTACGAGCAGTACTTC	CSARAVYEQYF	few	-	TRBV20-1	TRBJ2-7
TGTGCCAGCAGTTACTATGGGGCTAGCAATCAGCCCCAGCATTTT	CASSYYGASNQPQHF	few	-	TRBV6-5	TRBJ1-5
TGTGCCAGCAGCCCGGGACAGAGCCAAGAGACCCAGTACTTC	CASSPGQSQETQYF	-	TRBD1	TRBV27	TRBJ2-5
TGTGCCAGCAGTTCCCCACATCCTGGAGAGACCCAGTACTTC	CASSSPHPGETQYF	-	-	TRBV28	TRBJ2-5
TGTGCCAGCAGTCCAGTAACCGGGACAGGGGGCGCCGAGCAGTACTTC	CASSPVTGTGGAEQYF	-	TRBD1	TRBV28	TRBJ2-7
TGCGCCAGCAGCTTAGAGGGACAGAGCTCCTACAATGAGCAGTTCTTC	CASSLEGQSSYNEQFF	-	TRBD1	TRBV5-1	TRBJ2-1
TGCGCCAGCAGCCATGTCACAGGAAATCCCTACGAGCAGTACTTC	CASSHVTGNPYEQYF	-	-	TRBV4-1	TRBJ2-7
TGTGCCAGCAGCGAGGGGGACGGCTTGGTTGAGACCCAGTACTTC	CASSEGDGLVETQYF	-	-	TRBV9	TRBJ2-5
TGCGCCAGCAGCGCATCAACATCGAACACTGAAGCTTTCTTT	CASSASTSNTEAFF	-	-	TRBV5-1	TRBJ1-1
TGTGCCTGGAGCGCTACGAACACCGGGGAGCTGTTTTTT	CAWSATNTGELFF	-	-	TRBV30	TRBJ2-2
TGTGCCTCAAGGGAGACAGGAAGCTCCTACGAGCAGTACTTC	CASRETGSSYEQYF	-	-	TRBV2	TRBJ2-7
TGTGCCTGCCGCGCGGGAGGGCCGGGCGGGGAGCTGTTTTTT	CACRAGGPGGELFF	-	TRBD2	TRBV6-5	TRBJ2-2
TGTGCCAGCAGCTTATTCATCTTAGATGGCTACACCTTC	CASSLFILDGYTF	once	-	TRBV7-2	TRBJ1-2
TGCGCCAGCAGCCAAGCGCCCGGGAGCTCCTACGAGCAGTACTTC	CASSQAPGSSYEQYF	-	-	TRBV4-3	TRBJ2-7
TGTGCCAGCAGCTTCCGGGACACAAACTACAATGAGCAGTTCTTC	CASSFRDTNYNEQFF	-	-	TRBV7-6	TRBJ2-1
TGTGCCAGCAGTTTAACCGGGACAGGAGGAGGCTACACCTTC	CASSLTGTGGGYTF	-	TRBD1	TRBV28	TRBJ1-2
TGCGCCAGCAGCCCGCAGGGGGACAATGAGCAGTTCTTC	CASSPQGDNEQFF	-	TRBD1	TRBV5-1	TRBJ2-1
TGTGCCAGCAGTTACTCGACATTACTTTCAAACTATGGCTACACCTTC	CASSYSTLLSNYGYTF	-	-	TRBV6-5	TRBJ1-2